The following is a T cell receptor (beta chain) sequence with its context. Its target is unknown. Clones were sequenced by immunoSEQ multiplex PCR, and TCRdb holds only the in-frame ones, with some missing. Found here are 350,000 to 450,000 clones, around 92% of them singletons; the top ten hold around 1.8%. Described treatment: some 20 received Ad26.COV2.S at low or high dose, single or two shots; about 5 received placebo; per-sample allocation not given. At day 63 after the first vaccine or placebo injection, samples were drawn. Vaccine was an Ad26 vector expressing Wuhan-strain SARS-CoV-2 spike. The data stem from a study of Ad26.COV2.S vaccination and SARS-CoV-2 variants. Study-wide results and limits: Possibly, TCR breadth and depth analyses underestimated total T cell responses.

The receptor comes from a person aged 18-60 years who received the Ad26.COV2.S COVID-19 vaccine or a placebo. The specimen comprised peripheral blood, sampled in a trial of Ad26.COV2.S vaccine versus placebo.

CDR3 loop: CASSLGGTYNEQFF. The CDR3 region has the DNA TGTGCCAGCAGCCTCGGGGGCACGTACAATGAGCAGTTCTTC. The V gene is TRBV9, the J gene TRBJ2-1; D tentatively reads TRBD1 or TRBD2 (6 bases each). V lost 4 bases to trimming and J lost 4 bases, with 12 bases between them. This CDR3 spans 14 amino acids. Germline CDR1 is SGDLS and CDR2 is YYNGEE.